A single T cell receptor (beta chain) is shown here with its context. Its target is not known. The record originates from a study of T cells in localized non-small cell lung cancer. Profiled with immunoSEQ multiplex PCR; TCRdb holds only in-frame clones, not every one. This sample yields 53,000 or so clones, of which around 80% are seen a single time; about 18% belongs to the top ten. Overall study findings and caveats: Among blood samples, higher T cell density accompanied longer overall survival. Clonality of T cells reached its maximum in uninvolved adjacent lung, surpassing tumor. Adjacent lung tissue had a median 57 of the top 100 clones found in the tumor.

The V and J ends lost 7 bases and 0 bases respectively, with 17 bases between them. Germline V gene lookup returns CDR1 LNHDA and CDR2 SQIVND (reference sequence). The CDR3 sequence is 16 residues long. This specimen consisted of peripheral blood mononuclear cells, obtained before any cancer treatment. The V and J genes are TRBV19 and TRBJ2-3; D might be TRBD2 (6 bases). This sequence originates from a man aged 35 to 69 with stage III lung adenocarcinoma. CDR3 amino acids: CASTGTPKTSTDTQYF. CDR3 in DNA: TGTGCCAGTACAGGGACTCCGAAGACTAGCACAGATACGCAGTATTTT.